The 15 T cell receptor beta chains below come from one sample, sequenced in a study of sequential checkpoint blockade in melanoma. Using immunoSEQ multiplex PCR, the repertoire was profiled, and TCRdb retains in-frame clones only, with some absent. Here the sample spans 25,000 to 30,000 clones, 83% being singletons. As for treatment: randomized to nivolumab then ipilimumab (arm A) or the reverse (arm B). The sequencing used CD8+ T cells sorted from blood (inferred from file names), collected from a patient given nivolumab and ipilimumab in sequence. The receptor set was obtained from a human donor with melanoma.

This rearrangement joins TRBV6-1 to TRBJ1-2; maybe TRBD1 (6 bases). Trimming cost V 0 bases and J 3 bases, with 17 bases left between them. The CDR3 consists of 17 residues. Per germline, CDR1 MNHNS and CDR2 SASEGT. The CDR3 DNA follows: TGTGCCAGCAGTGAAGCGCAACCTTTGACAGGTTACTATGGCTACACCTTC. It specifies CASSEAQPLTGYYGYTF.

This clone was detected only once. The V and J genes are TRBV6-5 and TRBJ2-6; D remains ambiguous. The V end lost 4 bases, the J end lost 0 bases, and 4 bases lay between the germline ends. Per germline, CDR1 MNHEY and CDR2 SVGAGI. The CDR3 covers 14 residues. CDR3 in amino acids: CASSFSSGANVLTF. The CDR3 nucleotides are TGTGCCAGCAGTTTTAGCTCTGGGGCCAACGTCCTGACTTTC.

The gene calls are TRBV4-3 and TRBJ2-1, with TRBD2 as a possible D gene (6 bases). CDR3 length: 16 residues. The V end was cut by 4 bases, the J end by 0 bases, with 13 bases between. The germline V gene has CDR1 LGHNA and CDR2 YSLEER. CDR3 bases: TGCGCCAGCAGCCGGGTAGGTAGCGGCTCCTACAATGAGCAGTTCTTC. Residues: CASSRVGSGSYNEQFF.

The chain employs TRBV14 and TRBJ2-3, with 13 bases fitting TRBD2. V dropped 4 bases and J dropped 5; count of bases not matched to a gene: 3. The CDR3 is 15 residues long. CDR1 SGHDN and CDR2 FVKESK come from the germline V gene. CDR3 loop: CASSPTSGGLDTQYF. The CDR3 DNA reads TGTGCCAGCAGCCCGACTAGCGGGGGGCTAGATACGCAGTATTTT.

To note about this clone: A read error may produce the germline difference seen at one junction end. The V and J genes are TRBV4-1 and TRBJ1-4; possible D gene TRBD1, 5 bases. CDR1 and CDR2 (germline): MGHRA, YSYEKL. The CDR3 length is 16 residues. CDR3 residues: CASGQEGLVPDEKLFF. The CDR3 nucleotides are TGCGCCAGCGGCCAAGAGGGGCTCGTTCCTGATGAAAAACTGTTTTTT.

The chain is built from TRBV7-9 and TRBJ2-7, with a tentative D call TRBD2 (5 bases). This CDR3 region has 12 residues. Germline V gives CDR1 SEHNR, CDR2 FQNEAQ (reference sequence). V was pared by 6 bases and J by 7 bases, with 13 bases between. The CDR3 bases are TGTGCCAGCAGTTTCGGACGGGAAGAGCAGTACTTC. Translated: CASSFGREEQYF.

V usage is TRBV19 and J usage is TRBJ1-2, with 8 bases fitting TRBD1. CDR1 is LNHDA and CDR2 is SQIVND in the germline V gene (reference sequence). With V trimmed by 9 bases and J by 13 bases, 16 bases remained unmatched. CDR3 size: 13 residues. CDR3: CASNQGAWERSTF. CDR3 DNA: TGTGCCAGCAACCAGGGGGCCTGGGAAAGGAGCACCTTC.

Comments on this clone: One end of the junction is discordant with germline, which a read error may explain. The CDR3 is CASSPGGEGYRYTF. The CDR3 nucleotides are TGTGCCAGCAGCCCCGGGGGGGAGGGCTATCGCTACACCTTC. V gene TRBV7-3 combines with J gene TRBJ1-2; possibly TRBD1 for D (5 bases). The CDR3 runs to 14 residues. Germline lookup yields CDR1 SGHTA and CDR2 FQGTGA.

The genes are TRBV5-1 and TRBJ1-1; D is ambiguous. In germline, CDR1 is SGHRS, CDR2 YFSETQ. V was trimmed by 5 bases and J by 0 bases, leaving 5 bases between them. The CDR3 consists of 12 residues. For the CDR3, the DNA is TGCGCCAGCAGTTATCTGAACACTGAAGCTTTCTTT. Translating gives CASSYLNTEAFF.

CDR3: CASSSRAQGAHEQYF. As DNA, the CDR3 is TGTGCCAGCAGCTCGCGAGCACAGGGGGCCCACGAGCAGTACTTC. V is TRBV9 and J is TRBJ2-7; 9 bases fit TRBD1. V trimming: 4 bases; J trimming: 5 bases; junction bases outside the gene matches: 10. This CDR3 region has 15 residues. Germline V CDR1 and CDR2: SGDLS, YYNGEE.

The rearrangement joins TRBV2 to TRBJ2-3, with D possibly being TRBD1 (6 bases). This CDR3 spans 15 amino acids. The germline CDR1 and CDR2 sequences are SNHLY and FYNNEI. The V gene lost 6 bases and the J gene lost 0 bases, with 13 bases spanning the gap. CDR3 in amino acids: CASSERQDSTDTQYF. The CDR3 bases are TGTGCCAGCAGCGAGAGACAGGATAGCACAGATACGCAGTATTTT.

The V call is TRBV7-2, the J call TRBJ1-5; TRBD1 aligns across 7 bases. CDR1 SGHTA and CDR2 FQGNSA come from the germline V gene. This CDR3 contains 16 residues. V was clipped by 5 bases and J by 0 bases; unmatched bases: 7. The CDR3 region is CASSPTGADSNQPQHF. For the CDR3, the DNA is TGTGCCAGCAGCCCAACAGGGGCCGATAGCAATCAGCCCCAGCATTTT. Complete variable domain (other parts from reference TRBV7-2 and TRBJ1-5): GAGVSQSPSNKVTEKGKDVELRCDPISGHTALYWYRQSLGQGLEFLIYFQGNSAPDKSGLPSDRFSAERTGGSVSTLTIQRTQQEDSAVYLCASSPTGADSNQPQHFGDGTRLSIL.

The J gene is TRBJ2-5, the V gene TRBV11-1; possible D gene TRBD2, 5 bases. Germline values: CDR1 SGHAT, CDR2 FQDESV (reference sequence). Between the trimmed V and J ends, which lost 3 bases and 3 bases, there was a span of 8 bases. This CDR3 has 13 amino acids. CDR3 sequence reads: CASSLSGEETQYF. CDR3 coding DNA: TGTGCCAGCAGCTTGAGCGGAGAAGAGACCCAGTACTTC. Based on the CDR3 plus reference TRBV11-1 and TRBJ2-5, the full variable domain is EAEVAQSPRYKITEKSQAVAFWCDPISGHATLYWYRQILGQGPELLVQFQDESVVDDSQLPKDRFSAERLKGVDSTLKIQPAELGDSAMYLCASSLSGEETQYFGPGTRLLVL.

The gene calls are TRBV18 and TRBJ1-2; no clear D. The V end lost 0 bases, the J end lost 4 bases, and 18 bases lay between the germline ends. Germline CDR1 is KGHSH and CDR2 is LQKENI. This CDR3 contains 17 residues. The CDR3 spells CASSPPKAGIGVYGYTF. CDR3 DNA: TGTGCCAGCTCACCACCCAAGGCGGGGATTGGGGTCTATGGCTACACCTTC.

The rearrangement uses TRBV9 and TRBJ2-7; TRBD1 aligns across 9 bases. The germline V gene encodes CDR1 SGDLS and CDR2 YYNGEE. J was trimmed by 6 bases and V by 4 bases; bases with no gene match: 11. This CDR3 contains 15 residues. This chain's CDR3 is CASSRQGQGSAEQYF. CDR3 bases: TGTGCCAGCAGCCGCCAGGGACAGGGCTCGGCCGAGCAGTACTTC. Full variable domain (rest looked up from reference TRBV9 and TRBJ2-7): DSGVTQTPKHLITATGQRVTLRCSPRSGDLSVYWYQQSLDQGLQFLIQYYNGEERAKGNILERFSAQQFPDLHSELNLSSLELGDSALYFCASSRQGQGSAEQYFGPGTRLTVT.